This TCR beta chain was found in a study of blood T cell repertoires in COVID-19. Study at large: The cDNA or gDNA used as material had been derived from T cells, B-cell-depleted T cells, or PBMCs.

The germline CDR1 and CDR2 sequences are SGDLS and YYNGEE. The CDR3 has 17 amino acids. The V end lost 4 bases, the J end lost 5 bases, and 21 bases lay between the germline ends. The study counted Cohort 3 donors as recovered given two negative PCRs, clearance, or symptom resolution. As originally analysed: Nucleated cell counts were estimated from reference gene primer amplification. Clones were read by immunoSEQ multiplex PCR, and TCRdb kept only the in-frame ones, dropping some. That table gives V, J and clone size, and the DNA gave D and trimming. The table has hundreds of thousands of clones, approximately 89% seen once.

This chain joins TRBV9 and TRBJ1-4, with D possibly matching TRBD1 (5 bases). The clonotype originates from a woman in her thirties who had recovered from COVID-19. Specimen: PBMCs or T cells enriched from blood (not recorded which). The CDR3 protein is CASSPMGTSSENEKLFF. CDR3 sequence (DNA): TGTGCCAGCAGCCCAATGGGGACTAGTTCTGAAAATGAAAAACTGTTTTTT.